This T cell receptor beta chain was captured in a study of Graves' ophthalmopathy and Graves' hyperthyroidism. The overall study: No treatment had been given when peripheral blood was collected at initial diagnosis. Study results and limitations: Discriminating ophthalmopathy from stable hyperthyroidism, a 13-signature model attained a sensitivity of under 90% and a specificity of around 77%.

Investigators amplified TCR beta CDR3 regions from RNA transcripts. The first round was an RT-PCR with HTBI primers, and the second round was a multiplex PCR. TCRdb fed the multiplex PCR reads into MiXCR, producing one record per CDR3 protein. The data hold roughly 400,000 distinct CDR3 sequences, with about 17% observed a single time. Hyperthyroidism patients were newly diagnosed, ill under 2 months, and aged 18 to 65 years. No donor had other autoimmune disease, uncontrolled infection, pregnancy or lactation. As for this clonotype: Its antigen is still unknown.

The CDR3 runs to 14 residues. V was cut by 1 base and J by 2 bases, with 8 bases left in between. Germline loops: CDR1 SGHVS, CDR2 FQNEAQ. This sequence was found in an adult woman with stable Graves' hyperthyroidism. The material sequenced was peripheral blood. The chain has TRBV7-8 and TRBJ1-1; D is uncertain. As DNA, the CDR3 is TGTGCCAGCAGCTTAGGTTTGAGCAACACTGAAGCTTTCTTT. It translates to CASSLGLSNTEAFF.